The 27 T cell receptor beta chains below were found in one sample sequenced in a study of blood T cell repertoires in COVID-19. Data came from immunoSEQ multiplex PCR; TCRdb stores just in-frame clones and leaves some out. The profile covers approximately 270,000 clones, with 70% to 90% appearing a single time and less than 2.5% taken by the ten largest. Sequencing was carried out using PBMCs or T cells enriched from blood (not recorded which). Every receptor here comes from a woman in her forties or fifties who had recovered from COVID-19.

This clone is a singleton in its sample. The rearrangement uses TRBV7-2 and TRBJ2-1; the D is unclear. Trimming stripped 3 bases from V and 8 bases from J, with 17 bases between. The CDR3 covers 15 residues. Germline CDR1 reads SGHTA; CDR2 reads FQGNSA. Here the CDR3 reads CASSFRVLAHYEQFF. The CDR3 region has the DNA TGTGCCAGCAGCTTCCGGGTCTTGGCACATTATGAGCAGTTCTTC.

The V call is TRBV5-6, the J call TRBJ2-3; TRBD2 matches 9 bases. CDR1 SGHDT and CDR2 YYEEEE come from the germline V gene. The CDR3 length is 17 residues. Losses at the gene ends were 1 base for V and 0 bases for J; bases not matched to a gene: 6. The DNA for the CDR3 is TGTGCCAGCAGCTTGTCCGCTAGCGGGATCAGCACAGATACGCAGTATTTT. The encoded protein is CASSLSASGISTDTQYF.

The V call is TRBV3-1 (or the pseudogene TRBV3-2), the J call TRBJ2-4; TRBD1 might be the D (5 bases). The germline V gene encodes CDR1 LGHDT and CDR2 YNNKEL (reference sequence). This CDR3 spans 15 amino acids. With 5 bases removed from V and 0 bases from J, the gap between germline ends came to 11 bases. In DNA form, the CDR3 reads TGTGCCAGCAGCAAGACAGTGAAAGCCAAAAACATTCAGTACTTC. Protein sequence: CASSKTVKAKNIQYF.

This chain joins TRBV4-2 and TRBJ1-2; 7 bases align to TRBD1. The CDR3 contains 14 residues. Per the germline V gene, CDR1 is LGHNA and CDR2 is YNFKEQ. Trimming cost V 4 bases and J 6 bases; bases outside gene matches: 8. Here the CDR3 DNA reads TGTGCCAGCAGCCCGATACAGGGGTCGGATGGCTACACCTTC. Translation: CASSPIQGSDGYTF.

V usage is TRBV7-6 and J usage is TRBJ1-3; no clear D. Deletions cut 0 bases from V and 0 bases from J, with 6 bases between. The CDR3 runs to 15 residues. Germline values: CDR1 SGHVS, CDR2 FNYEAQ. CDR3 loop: CASSLASFSGNTIYF. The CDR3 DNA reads TGTGCCAGCAGCTTAGCCAGTTTCTCTGGAAACACCATATATTTT.

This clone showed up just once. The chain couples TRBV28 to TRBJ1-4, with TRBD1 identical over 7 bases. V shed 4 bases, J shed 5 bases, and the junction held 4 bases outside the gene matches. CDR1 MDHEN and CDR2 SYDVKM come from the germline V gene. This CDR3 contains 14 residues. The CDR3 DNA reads TGTGCCAGCAGTTCAGGACAGGTGAATGAAAAACTGTTTTTT. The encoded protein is CASSSGQVNEKLFF.

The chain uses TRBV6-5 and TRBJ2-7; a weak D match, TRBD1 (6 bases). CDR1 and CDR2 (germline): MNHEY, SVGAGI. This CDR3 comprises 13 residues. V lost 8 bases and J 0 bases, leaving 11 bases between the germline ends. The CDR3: CASSGDNSYEQYF. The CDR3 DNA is TGTGCCAGCTCAGGGGACAACTCCTACGAGCAGTACTTC.

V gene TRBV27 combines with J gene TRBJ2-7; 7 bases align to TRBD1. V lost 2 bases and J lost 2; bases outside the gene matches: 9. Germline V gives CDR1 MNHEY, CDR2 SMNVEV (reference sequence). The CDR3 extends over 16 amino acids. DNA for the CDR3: TGTGCCAGCAGTTTAAGGATTTGGGACAGTCCCTACGAGCAGTACTTC. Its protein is CASSLRIWDSPYEQYF.

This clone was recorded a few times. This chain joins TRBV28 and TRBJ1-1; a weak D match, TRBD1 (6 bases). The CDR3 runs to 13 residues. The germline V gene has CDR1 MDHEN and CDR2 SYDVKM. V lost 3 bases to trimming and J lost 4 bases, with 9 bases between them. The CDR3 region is CASSFRGTTEAFF. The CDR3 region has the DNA TGTGCCAGCAGTTTTAGGGGGACCACTGAAGCTTTCTTT.

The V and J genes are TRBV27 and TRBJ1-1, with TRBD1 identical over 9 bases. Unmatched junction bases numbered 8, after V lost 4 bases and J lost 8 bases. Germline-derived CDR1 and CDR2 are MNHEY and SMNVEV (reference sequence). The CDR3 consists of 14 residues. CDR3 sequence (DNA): TGTGCCAGCAGTTCCTCCACCGGGACAGGGGAAGCTTTCTTT. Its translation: CASSSSTGTGEAFF.

CDR3 sequence reads: CASSPNIDRRNTEAFF. CDR3 bases: TGTGCCAGCAGCCCAAATATCGACAGAAGGAACACTGAAGCTTTCTTT. The chain carries TRBV4-2 and TRBJ1-1, with D perhaps TRBD1 (5 bases). The CDR3 runs to 16 residues. Trimming left V 4 bases short and J 1 base short, with 16 bases between. Per the germline V gene, CDR1 is LGHNA and CDR2 is YNFKEQ.

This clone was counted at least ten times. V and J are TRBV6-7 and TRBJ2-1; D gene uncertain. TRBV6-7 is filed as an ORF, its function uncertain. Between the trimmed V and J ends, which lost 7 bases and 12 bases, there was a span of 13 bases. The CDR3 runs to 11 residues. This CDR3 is CASTTGARQFF. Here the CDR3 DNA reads TGTGCCAGCACCACCGGAGCGAGGCAGTTCTTC.

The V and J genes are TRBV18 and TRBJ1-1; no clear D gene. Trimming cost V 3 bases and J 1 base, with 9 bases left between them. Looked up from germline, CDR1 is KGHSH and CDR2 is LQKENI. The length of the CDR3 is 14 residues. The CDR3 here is CASSPGGRNTEAFF. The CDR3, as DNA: TGTGCCAGCTCACCGGGAGGGCGGAACACTGAAGCTTTCTTT.

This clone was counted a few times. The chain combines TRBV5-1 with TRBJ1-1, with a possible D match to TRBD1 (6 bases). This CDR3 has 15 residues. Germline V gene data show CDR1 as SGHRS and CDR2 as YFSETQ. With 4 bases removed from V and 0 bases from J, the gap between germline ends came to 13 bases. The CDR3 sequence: CASSPLRGMNTEAFF. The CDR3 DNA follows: TGCGCCAGCAGCCCCCTCAGGGGCATGAACACTGAAGCTTTCTTT.

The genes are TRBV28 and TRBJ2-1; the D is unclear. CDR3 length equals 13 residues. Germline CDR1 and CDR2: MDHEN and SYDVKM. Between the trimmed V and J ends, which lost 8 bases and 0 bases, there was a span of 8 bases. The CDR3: CASPLSSYNEQFF. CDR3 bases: TGTGCCAGCCCATTGAGCTCCTACAATGAGCAGTTCTTC.

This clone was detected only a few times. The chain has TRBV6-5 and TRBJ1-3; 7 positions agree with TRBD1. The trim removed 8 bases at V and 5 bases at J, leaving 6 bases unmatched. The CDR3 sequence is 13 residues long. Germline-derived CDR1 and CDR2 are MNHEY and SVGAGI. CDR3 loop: CASLQGRRNTIYF. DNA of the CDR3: TGTGCCAGCCTACAGGGGCGCCGAAACACCATATATTTT.

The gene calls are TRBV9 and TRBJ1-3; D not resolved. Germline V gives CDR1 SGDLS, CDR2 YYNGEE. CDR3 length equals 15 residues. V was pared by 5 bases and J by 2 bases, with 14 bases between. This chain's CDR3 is CASRDYRVTGNTIYF. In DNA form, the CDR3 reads TGTGCCAGCAGAGACTATCGCGTTACTGGAAACACCATATATTTT.

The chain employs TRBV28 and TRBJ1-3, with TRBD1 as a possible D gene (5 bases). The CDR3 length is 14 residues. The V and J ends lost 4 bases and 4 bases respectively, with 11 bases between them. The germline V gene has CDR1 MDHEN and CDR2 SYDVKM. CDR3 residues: CASSSRVSGNTIYF. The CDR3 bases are TGTGCCAGCAGTTCCAGGGTGTCCGGAAACACCATATATTTT.

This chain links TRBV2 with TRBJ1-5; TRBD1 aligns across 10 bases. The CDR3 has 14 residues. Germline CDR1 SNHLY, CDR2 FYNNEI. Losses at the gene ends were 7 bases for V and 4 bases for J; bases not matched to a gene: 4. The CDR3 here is CASIRDRGNQPQHF. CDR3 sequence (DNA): TGTGCCAGCATTCGGGACAGGGGAAATCAGCCCCAGCATTTT.

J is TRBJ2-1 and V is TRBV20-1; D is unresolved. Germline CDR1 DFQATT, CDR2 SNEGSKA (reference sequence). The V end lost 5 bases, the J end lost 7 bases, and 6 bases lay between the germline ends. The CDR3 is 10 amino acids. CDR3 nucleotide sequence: TGCAGTGCTCGGTTAAATGAGCAGTTCTTC. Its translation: CSARLNEQFF.

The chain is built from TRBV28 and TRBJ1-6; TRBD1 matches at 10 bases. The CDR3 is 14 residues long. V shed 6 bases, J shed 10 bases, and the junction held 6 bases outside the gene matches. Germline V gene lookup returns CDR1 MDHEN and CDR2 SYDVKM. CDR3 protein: CASSLGQGRSPLHF. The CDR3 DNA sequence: TGTGCCAGCAGCCTGGGACAGGGGCGGTCACCCCTCCACTTT.

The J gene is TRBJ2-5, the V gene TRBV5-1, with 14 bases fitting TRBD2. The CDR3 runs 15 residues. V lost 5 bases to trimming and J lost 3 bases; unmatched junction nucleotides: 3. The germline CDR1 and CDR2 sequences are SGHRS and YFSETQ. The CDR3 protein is CASSKGLAGEETQYF. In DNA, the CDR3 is TGCGCCAGCAGTAAGGGACTAGCGGGAGAAGAGACCCAGTACTTC.

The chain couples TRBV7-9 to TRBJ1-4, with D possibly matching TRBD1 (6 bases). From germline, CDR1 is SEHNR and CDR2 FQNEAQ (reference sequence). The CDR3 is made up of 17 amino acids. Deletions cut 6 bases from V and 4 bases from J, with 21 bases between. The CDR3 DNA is TGTGCCAGCAGTCCTCAAGCGCCAAAAGGGGGTAATGAAAAACTGTTTTTT. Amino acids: CASSPQAPKGGNEKLFF.

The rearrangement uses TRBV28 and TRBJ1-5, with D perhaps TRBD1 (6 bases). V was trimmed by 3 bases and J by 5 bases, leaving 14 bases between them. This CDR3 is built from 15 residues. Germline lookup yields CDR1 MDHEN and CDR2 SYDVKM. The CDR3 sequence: CASSFAQGAYQPQHF. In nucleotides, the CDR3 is TGTGCCAGCAGTTTTGCACAGGGAGCTTATCAGCCCCAGCATTTT.

CDR3 region: CASSVEIGGSYGYTF. DNA for the CDR3: TGTGCCAGCAGCGTAGAGATAGGGGGAAGTTATGGCTACACCTTC. The rearrangement joins TRBV9 to TRBJ1-2; possible D gene TRBD1, 6 bases. The V gene lost 0 bases and the J gene lost 5 bases, with 14 bases spanning the gap. CDR1 SGDLS and CDR2 YYNGEE come from the germline V gene. This CDR3 spans 15 amino acids.

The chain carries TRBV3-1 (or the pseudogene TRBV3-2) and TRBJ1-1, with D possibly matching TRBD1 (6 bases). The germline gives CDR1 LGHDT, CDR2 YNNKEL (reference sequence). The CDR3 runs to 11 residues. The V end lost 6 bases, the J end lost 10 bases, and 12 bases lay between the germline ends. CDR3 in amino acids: CASRGGRAAFF. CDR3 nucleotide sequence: TGTGCCAGCAGAGGGGGACGGGCAGCTTTCTTT.

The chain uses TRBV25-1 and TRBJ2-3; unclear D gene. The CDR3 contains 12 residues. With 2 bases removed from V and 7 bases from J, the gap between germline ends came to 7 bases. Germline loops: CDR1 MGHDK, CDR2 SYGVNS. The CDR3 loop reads CASSEVVNTQYF. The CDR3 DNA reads TGTGCCAGCAGTGAAGTCGTTAATACGCAGTATTTT.